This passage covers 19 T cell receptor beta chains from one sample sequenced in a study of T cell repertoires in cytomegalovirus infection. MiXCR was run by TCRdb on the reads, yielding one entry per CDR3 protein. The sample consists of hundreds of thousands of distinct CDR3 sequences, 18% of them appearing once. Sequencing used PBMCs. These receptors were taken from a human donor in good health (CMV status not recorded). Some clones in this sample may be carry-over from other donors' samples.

CDR3 protein: CSARDPGTGWATDTQYF. The CDR3 DNA follows: TGCAGTGCTAGAGACCCCGGGACAGGGTGGGCCACAGATACGCAGTATTTT. The chain joins TRBV20-1 to TRBJ2-3; TRBD1 agrees at 9 bases. This CDR3 has 17 amino acids. Germline-derived CDR1 and CDR2 are DFQATT and SNEGSKA (reference sequence). V was pared by 0 bases and J by 2 bases, with 9 bases of the junction left unmatched.

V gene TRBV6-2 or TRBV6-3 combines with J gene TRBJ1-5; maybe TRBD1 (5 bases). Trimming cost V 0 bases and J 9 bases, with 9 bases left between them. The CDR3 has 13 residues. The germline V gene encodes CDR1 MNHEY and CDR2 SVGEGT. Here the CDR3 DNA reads TGTGCCAGCAGTTACTCTGGTGGGGGGCCCCAGCATTTT. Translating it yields CASSYSGGGPQHF.

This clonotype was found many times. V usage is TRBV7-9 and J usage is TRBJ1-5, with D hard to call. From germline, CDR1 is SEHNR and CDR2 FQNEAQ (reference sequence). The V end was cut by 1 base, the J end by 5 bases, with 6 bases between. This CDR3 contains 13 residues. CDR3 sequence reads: CASSLEVDQPQHF. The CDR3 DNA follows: TGTGCCAGCAGCTTAGAAGTTGATCAGCCCCAGCATTTT.

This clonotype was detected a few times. The CDR3 nucleotides are TGTGCCAGCAGTTTTTCAGGATATAGCAATCAGCCCCAGCATTTT. This translates into CASSFSGYSNQPQHF. The J gene is TRBJ1-5, the V gene TRBV27; no clear D. The V end lost 3 bases, the J end lost 0 bases, and 9 bases lay between the germline ends. Germline loops: CDR1 MNHEY, CDR2 SMNVEV (reference sequence). This CDR3 spans 15 amino acids.

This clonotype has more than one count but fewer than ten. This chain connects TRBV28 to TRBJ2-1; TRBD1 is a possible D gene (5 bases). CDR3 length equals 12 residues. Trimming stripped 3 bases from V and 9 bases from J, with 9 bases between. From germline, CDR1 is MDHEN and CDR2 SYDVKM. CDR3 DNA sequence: TGTGCCAGCAGTTTGGGGCCGATTGAGCAGTTCTTC. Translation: CASSLGPIEQFF. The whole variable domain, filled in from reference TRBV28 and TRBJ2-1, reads DVKVTQSSRYLVKRTGEKVFLECVQDMDHENMFWYRQDPGLGLRLIYFSYDVKMKEKGDIPEGYSVSREKKERFSLILESASTNQTSMYLCASSLGPIEQFFGPGTRLTVL.

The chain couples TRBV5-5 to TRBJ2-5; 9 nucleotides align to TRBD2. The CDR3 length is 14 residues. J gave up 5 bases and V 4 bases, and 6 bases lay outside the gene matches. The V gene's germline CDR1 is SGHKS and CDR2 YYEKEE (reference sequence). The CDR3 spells CASSPAGGEETQYF. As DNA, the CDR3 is TGTGCCAGCAGCCCTGCGGGGGGGGAGGAGACCCAGTACTTC.

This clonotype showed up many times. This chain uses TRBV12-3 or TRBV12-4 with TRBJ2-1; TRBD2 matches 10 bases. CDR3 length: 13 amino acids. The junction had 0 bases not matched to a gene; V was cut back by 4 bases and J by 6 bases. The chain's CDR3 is CASSWTSGNEQFF. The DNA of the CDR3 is TGTGCCAGCAGTTGGACTAGCGGCAATGAGCAGTTCTTC.

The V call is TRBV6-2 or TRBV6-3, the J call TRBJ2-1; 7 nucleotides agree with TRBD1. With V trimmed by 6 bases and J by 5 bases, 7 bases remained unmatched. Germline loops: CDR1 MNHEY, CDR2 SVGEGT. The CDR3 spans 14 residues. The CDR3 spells CASSSRDRDNEQFF. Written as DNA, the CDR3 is TGTGCCAGCAGCAGTCGGGACAGAGACAATGAGCAGTTCTTC.

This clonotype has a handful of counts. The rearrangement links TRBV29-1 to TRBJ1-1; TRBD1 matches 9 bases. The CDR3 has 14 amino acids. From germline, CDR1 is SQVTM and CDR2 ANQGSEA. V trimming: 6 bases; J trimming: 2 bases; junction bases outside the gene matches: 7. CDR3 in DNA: TGCAGCGTGGTCCGGGACAGGGAAAACACTGAAGCTTTCTTT. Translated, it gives CSVVRDRENTEAFF.

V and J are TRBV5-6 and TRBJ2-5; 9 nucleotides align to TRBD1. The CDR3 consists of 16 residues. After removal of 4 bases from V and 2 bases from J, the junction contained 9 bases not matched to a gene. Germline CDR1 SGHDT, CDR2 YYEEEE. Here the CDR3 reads CASSPDLGQGQETQYF. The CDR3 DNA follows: TGTGCCAGCAGCCCGGACCTGGGACAGGGACAAGAGACCCAGTACTTC.

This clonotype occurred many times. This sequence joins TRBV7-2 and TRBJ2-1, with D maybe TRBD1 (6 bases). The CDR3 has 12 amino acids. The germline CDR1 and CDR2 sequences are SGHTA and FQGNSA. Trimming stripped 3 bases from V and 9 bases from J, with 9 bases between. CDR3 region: CASSFLGGEQFF. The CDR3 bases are TGTGCCAGCAGCTTTTTAGGGGGTGAGCAGTTCTTC.

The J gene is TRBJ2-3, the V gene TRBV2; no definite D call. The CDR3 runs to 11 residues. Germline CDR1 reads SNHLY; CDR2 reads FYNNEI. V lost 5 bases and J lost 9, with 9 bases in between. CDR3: CASSFHGTQYF. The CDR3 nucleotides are TGTGCCAGCAGTTTCCATGGAACGCAGTATTTT.

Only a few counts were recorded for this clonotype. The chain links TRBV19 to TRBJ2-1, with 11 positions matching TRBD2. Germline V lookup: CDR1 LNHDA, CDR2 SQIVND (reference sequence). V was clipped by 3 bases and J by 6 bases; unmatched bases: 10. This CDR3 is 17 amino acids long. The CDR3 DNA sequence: TGTGCCAGTAGTATTCCACCCGGGACTAGCGGCAGCAATGAGCAGTTCTTC. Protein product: CASSIPPGTSGSNEQFF.

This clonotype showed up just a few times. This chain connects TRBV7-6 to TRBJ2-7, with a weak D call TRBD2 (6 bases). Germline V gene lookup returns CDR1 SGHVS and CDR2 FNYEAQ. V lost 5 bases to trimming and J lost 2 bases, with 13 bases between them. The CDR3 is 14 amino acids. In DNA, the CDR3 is TGTGCCAGCAGCCCCCGGCGGGGACCCTACGAGCAGTACTTC. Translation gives CASSPRRGPYEQYF. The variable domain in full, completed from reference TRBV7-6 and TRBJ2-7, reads GAGVSQSPRYKVTKRGQDVALRCDPISGHVSLYWYRQALGQGPEFLTYFNYEAQQDKSGLPNDRFSAERPEGSISTLTIQRTEQRDSAMYRCASSPRRGPYEQYFGPGTRLTVT.

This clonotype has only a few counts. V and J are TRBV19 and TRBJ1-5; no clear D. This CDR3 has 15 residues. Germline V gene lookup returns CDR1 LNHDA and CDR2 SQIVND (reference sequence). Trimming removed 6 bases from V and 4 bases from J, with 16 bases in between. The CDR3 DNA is TGTGCCAGTAGAACGGACCCCGGTATGAATCAGCCCCAGCATTTT. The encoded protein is CASRTDPGMNQPQHF.

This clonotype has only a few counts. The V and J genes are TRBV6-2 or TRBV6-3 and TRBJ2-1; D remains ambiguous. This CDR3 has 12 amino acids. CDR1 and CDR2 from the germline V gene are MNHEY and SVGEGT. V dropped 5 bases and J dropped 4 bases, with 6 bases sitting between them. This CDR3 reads CASSTAYNEQFF. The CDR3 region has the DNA TGTGCCAGCAGTACCGCTTACAATGAGCAGTTCTTC.

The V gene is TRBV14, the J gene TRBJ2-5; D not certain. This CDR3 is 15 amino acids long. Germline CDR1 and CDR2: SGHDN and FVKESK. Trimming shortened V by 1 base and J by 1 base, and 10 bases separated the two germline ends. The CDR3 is CASSQAIRTQETQYF. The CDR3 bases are TGTGCCAGCAGCCAAGCAATCAGGACCCAAGAGACCCAGTACTTC.

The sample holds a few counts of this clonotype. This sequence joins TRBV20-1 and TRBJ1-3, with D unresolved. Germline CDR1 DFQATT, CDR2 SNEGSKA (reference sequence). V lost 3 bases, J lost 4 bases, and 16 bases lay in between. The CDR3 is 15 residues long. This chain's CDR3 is CSASPTGIQGNTIYF. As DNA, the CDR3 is TGCAGTGCTAGTCCTACCGGGATACAGGGAAACACCATATATTTT.

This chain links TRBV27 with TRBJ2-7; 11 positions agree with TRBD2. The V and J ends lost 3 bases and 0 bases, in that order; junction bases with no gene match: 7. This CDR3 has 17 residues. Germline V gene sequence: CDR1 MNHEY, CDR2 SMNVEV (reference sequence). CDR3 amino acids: CASSLPSGGLTSYEQYF. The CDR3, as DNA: TGTGCCAGCAGTTTGCCTAGCGGGGGGCTTACCTCCTACGAGCAGTACTTC.